This paragraph reports one T cell receptor beta chain. V was pared by 3 bases and J by 1 base, with 2 bases of the junction left unmatched. The CDR3 consists of 14 residues. The germline CDR1 and CDR2 sequences are MNHEY and SMNVEV (reference sequence). The data were produced by immunoSEQ multiplex PCR, yet TCRdb's version contains in-frame clones alone and is incomplete. The sample shows some 300,000 clones, approximately 90% of them seen only once. The data were obtained in a study of blood T cell repertoires in COVID-19. The receptor comes from a woman in her 30s who had been exposed to COVID-19. The chain carries TRBV27 and TRBJ2-7, with 8 bases fitting TRBD2. Sequenced: PBMCs or T cells enriched from blood (not recorded which). The CDR3 nucleotides are TGTGCCAGCAGTTTTACTAGCGGATCCTACGAGCAGTACTTC. Amino acid sequence: CASSFTSGSYEQYF.